This T cell receptor (beta chain) originates from a study of blood T cell repertoires in COVID-19. Study in general: The United States, Italy and Spain supplied acute and convalescent COVID-19 samples. Sample material is recorded as cDNA or gDNA derived from T cells, B-cell-depleted T cells, or PBMCs.

The CDR3 has 16 amino acids. The V and J ends lost 5 bases and 1 base respectively, with 17 bases between them. Germline loops: CDR1 MGHDK, CDR2 SYGVNS. As handled by the study authors: Researchers report that nucleated cell counts were estimated from reference gene primer amplification. Measured with immunoSEQ multiplex PCR; TCRdb has only the in-frame clones, and not every one. The V and J calls and clone size are taken from that table; D and trimming were inferred from the DNA. The sample has hundreds of thousands of clones, about nine tenths seen once. The J gene is TRBJ1-1, the V gene TRBV25-1; D is uncertain. The source material was peripheral blood. The sequence came from a woman aged 70-85 years with COVID-19, enrolled during active disease. The CDR3 nucleotides are TGTGCCAGCAGTCTTTTAGGAGAGATCGGGAACACTGAAGCTTTCTTT. It yields the protein CASSLLGEIGNTEAFF.